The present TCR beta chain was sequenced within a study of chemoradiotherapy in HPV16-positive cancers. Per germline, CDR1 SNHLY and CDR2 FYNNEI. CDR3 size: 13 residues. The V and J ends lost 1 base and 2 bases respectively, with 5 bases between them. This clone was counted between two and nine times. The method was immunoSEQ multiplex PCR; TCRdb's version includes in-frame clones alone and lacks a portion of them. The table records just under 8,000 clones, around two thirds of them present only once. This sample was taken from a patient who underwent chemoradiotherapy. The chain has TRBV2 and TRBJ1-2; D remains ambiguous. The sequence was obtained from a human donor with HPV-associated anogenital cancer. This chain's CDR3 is CASSEGPNYGYTF. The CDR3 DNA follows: TGTGCCAGCAGTGAAGGCCCAAACTATGGCTACACCTTC.